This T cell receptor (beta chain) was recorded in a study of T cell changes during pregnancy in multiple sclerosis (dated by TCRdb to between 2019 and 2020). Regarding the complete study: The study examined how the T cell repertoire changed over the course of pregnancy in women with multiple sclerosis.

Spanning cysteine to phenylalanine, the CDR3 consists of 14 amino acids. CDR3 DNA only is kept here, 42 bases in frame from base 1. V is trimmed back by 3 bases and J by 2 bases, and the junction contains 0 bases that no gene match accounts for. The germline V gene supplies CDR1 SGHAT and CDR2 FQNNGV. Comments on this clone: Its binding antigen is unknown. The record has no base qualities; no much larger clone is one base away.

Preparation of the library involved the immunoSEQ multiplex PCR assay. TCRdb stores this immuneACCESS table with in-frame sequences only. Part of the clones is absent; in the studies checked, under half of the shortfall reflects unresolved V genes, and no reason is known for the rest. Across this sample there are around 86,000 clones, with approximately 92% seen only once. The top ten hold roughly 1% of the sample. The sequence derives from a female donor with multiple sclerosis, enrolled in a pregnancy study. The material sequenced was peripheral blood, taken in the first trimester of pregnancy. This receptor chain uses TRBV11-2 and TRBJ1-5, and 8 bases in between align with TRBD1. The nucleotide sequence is TGTGCCAGCAGCTTGACAGGGGGCAATCAGCCCCAGCATTTT. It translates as CASSLTGGNQPQHF.